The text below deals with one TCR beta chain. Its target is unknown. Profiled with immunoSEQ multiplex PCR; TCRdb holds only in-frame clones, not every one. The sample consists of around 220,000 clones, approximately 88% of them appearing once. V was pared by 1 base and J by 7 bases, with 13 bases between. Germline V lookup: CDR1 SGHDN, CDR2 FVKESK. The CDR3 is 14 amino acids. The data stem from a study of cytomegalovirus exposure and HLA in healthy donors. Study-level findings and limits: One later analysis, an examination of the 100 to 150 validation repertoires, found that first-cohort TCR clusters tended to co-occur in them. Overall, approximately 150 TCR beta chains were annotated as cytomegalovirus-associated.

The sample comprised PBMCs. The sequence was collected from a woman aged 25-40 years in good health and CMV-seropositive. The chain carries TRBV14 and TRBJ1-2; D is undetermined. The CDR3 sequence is CASSQGWGNGGYTF. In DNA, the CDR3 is TGTGCCAGCAGCCAAGGCTGGGGAAACGGTGGCTACACCTTC.